Included here is one TCR beta chain sequence, with context. The CDR3 has 14 amino acids. Germline lookup yields CDR1 SGHKS and CDR2 YYEKEE (reference sequence). With V trimmed by 1 base and J by 8 bases, 6 bases remained unmatched. The entry originates in a study of PD-L1 blockade in urothelial cancer. Method: immunoSEQ multiplex PCR; TCRdb's copy keeps in-frame clones and lacks some. This sample has approximately 65,000 clones, with approximately 88% found just once. This receptor was obtained from a man aged 55 to 70 with urothelial cancer. Sequenced material: PBMCs, taken around atezolizumab (anti-PD-L1) treatment. V usage is TRBV5-5 and J usage is TRBJ2-4; 7 nucleotides match TRBD1. DNA of the CDR3: TGTGCCAGCAGCTTGTTTGGGGACAGCCACATTCAGTACTTC. Its translation: CASSLFGDSHIQYF.